A selection of T cell receptor beta chains follows, all from one sample in a study of T-cell reconstitution after alpha-beta-depleted transplantation in children. One entry per CDR3 protein, called by TCRdb with MiXCR from the PCR reads. The table includes more than 550,000 distinct CDR3 sequences, about 11% detected once. The specimen comprised PBMCs from the stem cell graft donor, sampled from the stem cell graft. The receptor source for this set is a human donor who donated a stem cell graft to a child with acute myeloid leukemia. The CDR3 runs from the conserved cysteine through the conserved F or W. The D gene is left open where the match is weak. A row's size may be missing; if present it is once, few, many or a size class.

V gene: TRBV29-1; clone size: few; J gene: TRBJ2-4; D gene: .; CDR3 DNA: TGCAGCGTAACGGCGTTAGGTGGGAACATTCAGTACTTC; CDR3 protein: CSVTALGGNIQYF
V gene: TRBV6-1; clone size: .; J gene: TRBJ1-2; D gene: TRBD1; CDR3 DNA: TGTGCCAGCAGTACCACAGGGGAGAATCACTATGGCTACACCTTC; CDR3 protein: CASSTTGENHYGYTF
V gene: TRBV12-3/TRBV12-4; clone size: many; J gene: TRBJ1-1; D gene: .; CDR3 DNA: TGTGCCAGCAGTTTAAGGGTCACTGAAGCTTTCTTT; CDR3 protein: CASSLRVTEAFF
V gene: TRBV4-3; clone size: .; J gene: TRBJ1-1; D gene: .; CDR3 DNA: TGCGCCAGCAGCCAAGAGTCTGAGAAAAACACTGAAGCTTTCTTT; CDR3 protein: CASSQESEKNTEAFF
V gene: TRBV12-3/TRBV12-4; clone size: few; J gene: TRBJ2-1; D gene: TRBD2; CDR3 DNA: TGTGCCAGCACCAGCAGGGGGACTAGCGGGAGTAATGAGCAGTTCTTC; CDR3 protein: CASTSRGTSGSNEQFF
V gene: TRBV7-3; clone size: few; J gene: TRBJ2-3; D gene: TRBD1; CDR3 DNA: TGTGCCAGCAGCGCGGACAGGGTCACAGATACGCAGTATTTT; CDR3 protein: CASSADRVTDTQYF
V gene: TRBV27; clone size: .; J gene: TRBJ1-5; D gene: .; CDR3 DNA: TGTGCCAGCAGCGTGAGAGGGAGTCAGCCCCAGCATTTT; CDR3 protein: CASSVRGSQPQHF
V gene: TRBV20-1; clone size: .; J gene: TRBJ2-2; D gene: .; CDR3 DNA: TGCAGTGCTAGGACTACAGGCGGGGAGCTGTTTTTT; CDR3 protein: CSARTTGGELFF
V gene: TRBV4-3; clone size: few; J gene: TRBJ2-7; D gene: .; CDR3 DNA: TGCGCCAGCAGCCAAGTTACGGGGGAGTACGAGCAGTACTTC; CDR3 protein: CASSQVTGEYEQYF
V gene: TRBV4-2; clone size: .; J gene: TRBJ2-7; D gene: .; CDR3 DNA: TGTGCCAGCAGCCAAGGGGTTGACGGAGGGAGGAGGAAGTACTTC; CDR3 protein: CASSQGVDGGRRKYF
V gene: TRBV5-1; clone size: many; J gene: TRBJ2-1; D gene: .; CDR3 DNA: TGCGCCAGCAGCTTGGAAGGTCGAAATGAGCAGTTCTTC; CDR3 protein: CASSLEGRNEQFF
V gene: TRBV7-2; clone size: .; J gene: TRBJ2-1; D gene: TRBD2; CDR3 DNA: TGTGCCAGCAGCCGCCTCCCCGGGACTAGCGGGAACAATGAGCAGTTCTTC; CDR3 protein: CASSRLPGTSGNNEQFF
V gene: TRBV2; clone size: .; J gene: TRBJ1-4; D gene: TRBD1; CDR3 DNA: TGTGCCAGCAGGACGACAGGGGCAACTAATGAAAAACTGTTTTTT; CDR3 protein: CASRTTGATNEKLFF
V gene: TRBV29-1; clone size: many; J gene: TRBJ1-2; D gene: .; CDR3 DNA: TGCAGCGCTATCGGAGAGTATGGCTACACCTTC; CDR3 protein: CSAIGEYGYTF
V gene: TRBV27; clone size: .; J gene: TRBJ2-1; D gene: TRBD1; CDR3 DNA: TGTGCCACCCCCGGCACAGGGGACAATGAGCAGTTCTTC; CDR3 protein: CATPGTGDNEQFF
V gene: TRBV6-1; clone size: few; J gene: TRBJ2-7; D gene: .; CDR3 DNA: TGTGCCAGCAAAGGGAAACAGGGTGCCTACGAGCAGTACTTC; CDR3 protein: CASKGKQGAYEQYF
V gene: TRBV27; clone size: few; J gene: TRBJ1-2; D gene: .; CDR3 DNA: TGTGCCAGCAGTTTGACAGGCTACAAAACGGACTATGGCTACACCTTC; CDR3 protein: CASSLTGYKTDYGYTF
V gene: TRBV20-1; clone size: .; J gene: TRBJ2-3; D gene: TRBD2; CDR3 DNA: TGCAGACCGACTAGCGGGATTCGAGATACGCAGTATTTT; CDR3 protein: CRPTSGIRDTQYF
V gene: TRBV6-1; clone size: many; J gene: TRBJ2-7; D gene: .; CDR3 DNA: TGTGCCAGCAGCAAAGTGGCCTACGAGCAGTACTTC; CDR3 protein: CASSKVAYEQYF
V gene: TRBV12-3/TRBV12-4; clone size: many; J gene: TRBJ2-1; D gene: TRBD2; CDR3 DNA: TGTGCCACCCAAGTAATTGCGGGAGGGCTTGAGCAGTTCTTC; CDR3 protein: CATQVIAGGLEQFF
V gene: TRBV15; clone size: many; J gene: TRBJ2-3; D gene: TRBD2; CDR3 DNA: TGTGCCACCAGCAGGCGGGGAGGGAGCACAGATACGCAGTATTTT; CDR3 protein: CATSRRGGSTDTQYF
V gene: TRBV24-1; clone size: .; J gene: TRBJ2-3; D gene: .; CDR3 DNA: TGTGCCACCAGTGATGTTGACAGCACAGATACGCAGTATTTT; CDR3 protein: CATSDVDSTDTQYF
V gene: TRBV7-3; clone size: .; J gene: TRBJ2-3; D gene: TRBD2; CDR3 DNA: TGTGCCAGCAGCCCGGAAAGCGGGAGGGGCGCAGATACGCAGTATTTT; CDR3 protein: CASSPESGRGADTQYF
V gene: TRBV20-1; clone size: many; J gene: TRBJ2-3; D gene: .; CDR3 DNA: TGCAGTGCTGGGACCGCACGCCAGACAGATACGCAGTATTTT; CDR3 protein: CSAGTARQTDTQYF
V gene: TRBV20-1; clone size: .; J gene: TRBJ2-1; D gene: TRBD2; CDR3 DNA: TGCAGTGTAAGAACACCTCGACTAGCGGCCTCGGTTTACAATGAGCAGTTCTTC; CDR3 protein: CSVRTPRLAASVYNEQFF
V gene: TRBV9; clone size: few; J gene: TRBJ2-1; D gene: TRBD2; CDR3 DNA: TGTGCCAGCAGCGTAGACCAGCCGACTAGCGGATACAATGAGCAGTTCTTC; CDR3 protein: CASSVDQPTSGYNEQFF
V gene: TRBV9; clone size: many; J gene: TRBJ1-6; D gene: .; CDR3 DNA: TGTGCCAGCAGCCGGGGGGAGACAGGTTCGTCACCCCTCCACTTT; CDR3 protein: CASSRGETGSSPLHF
V gene: TRBV5-6; clone size: .; J gene: TRBJ1-1; D gene: .; CDR3 DNA: TGTGCCAGCAGCTTGGAAGGGGTGCAGGGGTGGCACACTGAAGCTTTCTTT; CDR3 protein: CASSLEGVQGWHTEAFF
V gene: TRBV27; clone size: few; J gene: TRBJ1-2; D gene: .; CDR3 DNA: TGTGCCAGCAGTCCTTCGACAGTCTATGGCTACACCTTC; CDR3 protein: CASSPSTVYGYTF
V gene: TRBV7-2; clone size: few; J gene: TRBJ2-1; D gene: .; CDR3 DNA: TGTGCCAGCAGCTTAGTAATCGGTTTAAATGAGCAGTTCTTC; CDR3 protein: CASSLVIGLNEQFF
V gene: TRBV20-1; clone size: few; J gene: TRBJ2-1; D gene: .; CDR3 DNA: TGCAGTGCTAACGACGGCGGGACTCCTTTTCCGAATGAGCAGTTCTTC; CDR3 protein: CSANDGGTPFPNEQFF
V gene: TRBV6-7; clone size: few; J gene: TRBJ2-1; D gene: .; CDR3 DNA: TGTGCCAGCAGTCCACGGGACGTCGATGAGCAGTTCTTC; CDR3 protein: CASSPRDVDEQFF
V gene: TRBV7-2; clone size: .; J gene: TRBJ2-7; D gene: .; CDR3 DNA: TGTGCCAGCAGCCACCCCGGGGCAACCGAGCAGTACTTC; CDR3 protein: CASSHPGATEQYF
V gene: TRBV20-1; clone size: .; J gene: TRBJ2-7; D gene: .; CDR3 DNA: TGCAGTGCTAGATGGGGGGCCCTCGCCGAGCAGTACTTC; CDR3 protein: CSARWGALAEQYF
V gene: TRBV7-2; clone size: .; J gene: TRBJ2-1; D gene: .; CDR3 DNA: TGTGCCAGCAGCTTAGTTTCCGGGAGAGGGTACAATGAGCAGTTCTTC; CDR3 protein: CASSLVSGRGYNEQFF
V gene: TRBV7-8; clone size: many; J gene: TRBJ2-7; D gene: .; CDR3 DNA: TGTGCCAGCAGCCCCCGGCTAGGTCCTTCCTACGAGCAGTACTTC; CDR3 protein: CASSPRLGPSYEQYF
V gene: TRBV20-1; clone size: many; J gene: TRBJ2-2; D gene: .; CDR3 DNA: TGCAGTGCTCTACACAGGGGCAGGGGGGACACCGGGGAGCTGTTTTTT; CDR3 protein: CSALHRGRGDTGELFF
V gene: TRBV20-1; clone size: .; J gene: TRBJ1-1; D gene: .; CDR3 DNA: TGCAGTGCCAAAGACCGTGTTAGGAACACTGAAGCTTTCTTT; CDR3 protein: CSAKDRVRNTEAFF
V gene: TRBV20-1; clone size: .; J gene: TRBJ2-7; D gene: TRBD2; CDR3 DNA: TGCAGTGCCTCCTTTAGCGGGAGTCGGTACGAGCAGTACTTC; CDR3 protein: CSASFSGSRYEQYF
V gene: TRBV29-1; clone size: .; J gene: TRBJ2-6; D gene: .; CDR3 DNA: TGCAGCGCAGCTTCCTCTGGGGCCAACGTCCTGACTTTC; CDR3 protein: CSAASSGANVLTF
V gene: TRBV7-9; clone size: .; J gene: TRBJ2-7; D gene: TRBD2; CDR3 DNA: TGTGCCAGCAGCTTAGCGCTAATGGCTAGCGGAGCCTACGAGCAGTACTTC; CDR3 protein: CASSLALMASGAYEQYF
V gene: TRBV15; clone size: many; J gene: TRBJ2-5; D gene: TRBD2; CDR3 DNA: TGTGCCACCTTGGGACTAGCGCAAGAGACCCAGTACTTC; CDR3 protein: CATLGLAQETQYF
V gene: TRBV9; clone size: many; J gene: TRBJ2-5; D gene: TRBD2; CDR3 DNA: TGTGCCAGCAGCGTAGGAGTAGCGGGAGTCCTTCAAGAGACCCAGTACTTC; CDR3 protein: CASSVGVAGVLQETQYF
V gene: TRBV12-3/TRBV12-4; clone size: few; J gene: TRBJ2-2; D gene: .; CDR3 DNA: TGTGCCAGCAGTCGGGATAACAAGAACACCGGGGAGCTGTTTTTT; CDR3 protein: CASSRDNKNTGELFF
V gene: TRBV4-2; clone size: many; J gene: TRBJ2-1; D gene: TRBD2; CDR3 DNA: TGTGCCAGCAGCCAGGTAGCGGGAGATTTCGACAATGAGCAGTTCTTC; CDR3 protein: CASSQVAGDFDNEQFF
V gene: TRBV5-1; clone size: .; J gene: TRBJ2-7; D gene: TRBD2; CDR3 DNA: TGCGCCAGCAGCTTGGTAGGGGCGGGAGTCTCCTACGAGCAGTACTTC; CDR3 protein: CASSLVGAGVSYEQYF
V gene: TRBV30; clone size: few; J gene: TRBJ2-5; D gene: TRBD1; CDR3 DNA: TGTGCCTGGAGTGTAAAGGCAGGGGGAGAGACCCAGTACTTC; CDR3 protein: CAWSVKAGGETQYF
V gene: TRBV2; clone size: few; J gene: TRBJ2-1; D gene: TRBD2; CDR3 DNA: TGTGCCAGCAGTGAAGAGACTAGCGCTGAGCAGTTCTTC; CDR3 protein: CASSEETSAEQFF
V gene: TRBV23-1; clone size: few; J gene: TRBJ1-1; D gene: .; CDR3 DNA: TGCGCCAGCAGTCAATCGCGTGGGAGGAACACTGAAGCTTTCTTT; CDR3 protein: CASSQSRGRNTEAFF
V gene: TRBV7-2; clone size: .; J gene: TRBJ2-7; D gene: TRBD1; CDR3 DNA: TGTGCCAGCAGCTTAGTGACCGGGACAGGGGGCTACGAGCAGTACTTC; CDR3 protein: CASSLVTGTGGYEQYF
V gene: TRBV7-1; clone size: once; J gene: TRBJ2-1; D gene: TRBD2; CDR3 DNA: TGTGCCAGCAGCTGGTCGGCGGGAGCTGAGCAGTTCTTC; CDR3 protein: CASSWSAGAEQFF
V gene: TRBV18; clone size: .; J gene: TRBJ2-1; D gene: .; CDR3 DNA: TGTGCCAGCTCACCCCCGGGACCGAATTACAATGAGCAGTTCTTC; CDR3 protein: CASSPPGPNYNEQFF
V gene: TRBV30; clone size: .; J gene: TRBJ1-6; D gene: .; CDR3 DNA: TGTGCCTGGACCACGGGTTTTGGGGCACCCCTCCACTTT; CDR3 protein: CAWTTGFGAPLHF
V gene: TRBV27; clone size: few; J gene: TRBJ2-6; D gene: .; CDR3 DNA: TGTGCCAGCAGTTTAGGGGGGCCTAACTCTGGGGCCAACGTCCTGACTTTC; CDR3 protein: CASSLGGPNSGANVLTF
V gene: TRBV29-1; clone size: .; J gene: TRBJ2-5; D gene: .; CDR3 DNA: TGCAGCGTTGGAATAGGGCCGGGGGAGACCCAGTACTTC; CDR3 protein: CSVGIGPGETQYF
V gene: TRBV12-3/TRBV12-4; clone size: .; J gene: TRBJ2-4; D gene: TRBD1; CDR3 DNA: TGTGCCAGCAGTTTCGAACAGGGGGCCCCCGAGGGGGACATTCAGTACTTC; CDR3 protein: CASSFEQGAPEGDIQYF
V gene: TRBV28; clone size: few; J gene: TRBJ1-2; D gene: .; CDR3 DNA: TGTGCCAGCAGTTTAATAGCCGGGCCTGGGGGTGGCTACACCTTC; CDR3 protein: CASSLIAGPGGGYTF
V gene: TRBV6-4; clone size: many; J gene: TRBJ2-1; D gene: .; CDR3 DNA: TGTGCCAGCAGTGACTCAGGTGGGACCTACAATGAGCAGTTCTTC; CDR3 protein: CASSDSGGTYNEQFF